This is a list of T cell receptor beta chains from one sample in a study of shared clonotypes between healthy human individuals. Using immunoSEQ multiplex PCR, the repertoire was profiled, and TCRdb retains in-frame clones only, with some absent. This table has around 1.6 million clones, around 98% appearing once. Material for sequencing was naive CD4+ T cells sorted from blood. These receptors all stem from a man between 25 and 39 years old in good health. Each CDR3 is given with its conserved first and last residue. Fields, in order: J gene, clone size, D gene, V gene, CDR3 DNA, CDR3 protein. A D gene is named only where the DNA matches it firmly. For some rows the clone size is stated as once, few or many, or as a class when expanded; others skip it.

j_call: TRBJ2-7; clone_size: once; d_call: -; v_call: TRBV7-8; cdr3_nt: TGTGCCAGCAGCCGGTCCGCGAGCACCTACGAGCAGTACTTC; cdr3_aa: CASSRSASTYEQYF
j_call: TRBJ2-2; clone_size: -; d_call: TRBD2; v_call: TRBV5-1; cdr3_nt: TGCGCCAGCAGCTTGGGAGCGGGACTAGCGAAGAACACCGGGGAGCTGTTTTTT; cdr3_aa: CASSLGAGLAKNTGELFF
j_call: TRBJ2-7; clone_size: -; d_call: -; v_call: TRBV7-2; cdr3_nt: TGTGCCAGCAGCGCCACTACAGGGTTAGCTGGCGAGCAGTACTTC; cdr3_aa: CASSATTGLAGEQYF
j_call: TRBJ2-6; clone_size: -; d_call: -; v_call: TRBV18; cdr3_nt: TGTGCCAGCTCACCACCGGGACCCAACTCTGGGGCCAACGTCCTGACTTTC; cdr3_aa: CASSPPGPNSGANVLTF
j_call: TRBJ2-7; clone_size: -; d_call: TRBD2; v_call: TRBV18; cdr3_nt: TGTGCCAGCTCACGGTTGGCGGGAGGGTCGGCCTACGAGCAGTACTTC; cdr3_aa: CASSRLAGGSAYEQYF
j_call: TRBJ2-7; clone_size: -; d_call: -; v_call: TRBV6-5; cdr3_nt: TGTGCCAGCAGTAACACCGGGCTATACGAGCAGTACTTC; cdr3_aa: CASSNTGLYEQYF
j_call: TRBJ2-3; clone_size: -; d_call: TRBD2; v_call: TRBV28; cdr3_nt: TGTGCCAGCAGTTCCTTAGCGGGCGTTAGCACAGATACGCAGTATTTT; cdr3_aa: CASSSLAGVSTDTQYF
j_call: TRBJ1-3; clone_size: once; d_call: -; v_call: TRBV7-2; cdr3_nt: TGTGCCAGCAGCCCGAGGCCCCCTTACTCTGGAAACACCATATATTTT; cdr3_aa: CASSPRPPYSGNTIYF
j_call: TRBJ1-1; clone_size: -; d_call: TRBD1; v_call: TRBV15; cdr3_nt: TGTGCCACCAGCATCACAGGGGGCAGTGAAGCTTTCTTT; cdr3_aa: CATSITGGSEAFF
j_call: TRBJ1-1; clone_size: -; d_call: TRBD1; v_call: TRBV28; cdr3_nt: TGTGCCAGCAGTGCCGGGACAGGGGTCCGCACTGAAGCTTTCTTT; cdr3_aa: CASSAGTGVRTEAFF
j_call: TRBJ1-4; clone_size: -; d_call: TRBD1; v_call: TRBV5-1; cdr3_nt: TGCGCCAGCAAAACAACCGGGACAGGGGGACTGCTGGCGGAAAAACTGTTTTTT; cdr3_aa: CASKTTGTGGLLAEKLFF
j_call: TRBJ2-3; clone_size: -; d_call: TRBD1; v_call: TRBV16; cdr3_nt: TGTGCCAGCAGCCCTGCCGGGACAGCAATCACAGATACGCAGTATTTT; cdr3_aa: CASSPAGTAITDTQYF
j_call: TRBJ1-2; clone_size: -; d_call: -; v_call: TRBV14; cdr3_nt: TGTGCCAGCAGCCGTTCCCTGGGGTATGGCTACACCTTC; cdr3_aa: CASSRSLGYGYTF
j_call: TRBJ2-7; clone_size: -; d_call: TRBD2; v_call: TRBV11-2; cdr3_nt: TGTGCCAGCAGCGGAGGAGGACTAGCGGGATTCTACGAGCAGTACTTC; cdr3_aa: CASSGGGLAGFYEQYF
j_call: TRBJ2-2; clone_size: once; d_call: -; v_call: TRBV9; cdr3_nt: TGTGCCAGCAGCGAGGGCGCGTCGGAACATGGCGGGGAGCTGTTTTTT; cdr3_aa: CASSEGASEHGGELFF
j_call: TRBJ2-5; clone_size: once; d_call: -; v_call: TRBV5-1; cdr3_nt: TGCGCCAGCAGCTTGGGGGACGCAGGGGAGACCCAGTACTTC; cdr3_aa: CASSLGDAGETQYF
j_call: TRBJ1-5; clone_size: -; d_call: -; v_call: TRBV27; cdr3_nt: TGTGCCAGCAGTTTCAGGGAGGGGCAGCCCCAGCATTTT; cdr3_aa: CASSFREGQPQHF
j_call: TRBJ2-5; clone_size: -; d_call: -; v_call: TRBV19; cdr3_nt: TGTGCCAGTAGGTGGACAGACCAAGAGACCCAGTACTTC; cdr3_aa: CASRWTDQETQYF
j_call: TRBJ1-5; clone_size: -; d_call: -; v_call: TRBV19; cdr3_nt: TGTGCCAGTAGTATTTTTGCCCTCACACGTAGCAATCAGCCCCAGCATTTT; cdr3_aa: CASSIFALTRSNQPQHF
j_call: TRBJ2-7; clone_size: once; d_call: -; v_call: TRBV5-1; cdr3_nt: TGCGCCAGCAGCTTGGGATACGGGGATTCCTACGAGCAGTACTTC; cdr3_aa: CASSLGYGDSYEQYF
j_call: TRBJ1-2; clone_size: -; d_call: -; v_call: TRBV10-3; cdr3_nt: TGTGCCATCAGGGCGGGAGTTGAGGTCTATGGCTACACCTTC; cdr3_aa: CAIRAGVEVYGYTF
j_call: TRBJ2-7; clone_size: -; d_call: TRBD2; v_call: TRBV5-1; cdr3_nt: TGCGCCAGCAGCTTGGGACTAGCGGCGTACTCCTACGAGCAGTACTTC; cdr3_aa: CASSLGLAAYSYEQYF
j_call: TRBJ1-2; clone_size: -; d_call: -; v_call: TRBV9; cdr3_nt: TGTGCCAGCAGCCCCGAGATAGCTAACTATGGCTACACCTTC; cdr3_aa: CASSPEIANYGYTF
j_call: TRBJ1-5; clone_size: -; d_call: -; v_call: TRBV28; cdr3_nt: TGTGCCAGCAGTTCTAATGGTCAGCCCCAGCATTTT; cdr3_aa: CASSSNGQPQHF
j_call: TRBJ2-4; clone_size: once; d_call: -; v_call: TRBV29-1; cdr3_nt: TGCAGCGTTTCCCTCCGACTAGCCAAAAACATTCAGTACTTC; cdr3_aa: CSVSLRLAKNIQYF
j_call: TRBJ1-1; clone_size: once; d_call: -; v_call: TRBV10-3; cdr3_nt: TGTGCCATCAGATCTGGAACTATCCATGAAGCTTTCTTT; cdr3_aa: CAIRSGTIHEAFF
j_call: TRBJ1-3; clone_size: -; d_call: -; v_call: TRBV18; cdr3_nt: TGTGCCAGCTCACGGGTTAACTCAAATCCCAACTCTGGAAACACCATATATTTT; cdr3_aa: CASSRVNSNPNSGNTIYF
j_call: TRBJ2-3; clone_size: -; d_call: -; v_call: TRBV14; cdr3_nt: TGTGCCAGCAGTCCGGCGGAGAGTACGCAGTATTTT; cdr3_aa: CASSPAESTQYF
j_call: TRBJ2-5; clone_size: once; d_call: -; v_call: TRBV5-5; cdr3_nt: TGTGCCAGCAGATATACATGGAGGGGCCAAGAGACCCAGTACTTC; cdr3_aa: CASRYTWRGQETQYF
j_call: TRBJ2-7; clone_size: -; d_call: -; v_call: TRBV25-1; cdr3_nt: TGTGCCAGCACGGGAGATTACGAGCAGTACTTC; cdr3_aa: CASTGDYEQYF
j_call: TRBJ2-7; clone_size: -; d_call: -; v_call: TRBV7-8; cdr3_nt: TGTGCCAGCAGCTTAACGAGAGTCTTGATCTACGAGCAGTACTTC; cdr3_aa: CASSLTRVLIYEQYF
j_call: TRBJ2-5; clone_size: -; d_call: TRBD2; v_call: TRBV25-1; cdr3_nt: TGTGCCAGCAGTGAAAGAGACGGACTAGCGGCCCCGGAGACCCAGTACTTC; cdr3_aa: CASSERDGLAAPETQYF
j_call: TRBJ1-4; clone_size: -; d_call: -; v_call: TRBV18; cdr3_nt: TGTGCCAGCTCACCCAACACGACAGACGCAACTAATGAAAAACTGTTTTTT; cdr3_aa: CASSPNTTDATNEKLFF
j_call: TRBJ2-1; clone_size: -; d_call: -; v_call: TRBV4-3; cdr3_nt: TGCGCCAGCAGCCAAGTTACGGGGGACGGACACAATGAGCAGTTCTTC; cdr3_aa: CASSQVTGDGHNEQFF
j_call: TRBJ2-7; clone_size: -; d_call: -; v_call: TRBV18; cdr3_nt: TGTGCCAGCTCACCCCCACACTCCTACGAGCAGTACTTC; cdr3_aa: CASSPPHSYEQYF
j_call: TRBJ2-2; clone_size: -; d_call: TRBD1; v_call: TRBV27; cdr3_nt: TGTGCCAGCAGCCGCGACAGGGCCGGCGGGGAGCTGTTTTTT; cdr3_aa: CASSRDRAGGELFF